These 10 T cell receptor beta chains came from one sample sequenced in a study of blood T cell repertoires in COVID-19. Sequencing used immunoSEQ multiplex PCR; TCRdb keeps in-frame clones, though not all of them. The repertoire consists of about 170,000 clones, with around 83% occurring once and the leading ten covering about 3.6%. The sequenced material came from PBMCs or T cells enriched from blood (not recorded which). The receptors derive from a woman between 45 and 65 years old in a cohort exposed to, infected with or recovered from COVID-19 (not recorded which).

The J gene is TRBJ2-3, the V gene TRBV6-1, with unresolved D. V shed 2 bases and J shed 1 base, with 4 bases lying between them. The CDR3 is 13 residues long. Per germline, CDR1 MNHNS and CDR2 SASEGT. CDR3 loop: CASSEQGTDTQYF. The CDR3 nucleotides are TGTGCCAGCAGTGAACAGGGCACAGATACGCAGTATTTT.

The CDR3 DNA reads as TGTGCCAGCAGTAGAGCGATGGGACAGGCGGGCTACACCTTC. Translating gives CASSRAMGQAGYTF. The chain recombines TRBV28 with TRBJ1-2; 8 bases map to TRBD1. The J segment lost 8 bases and the V segment lost 5 bases, leaving 10 bases of the junction unmatched. Germline values: CDR1 MDHEN, CDR2 SYDVKM. The CDR3 has 14 amino acids.

This chain connects TRBV9 to TRBJ2-3; 7 bases are a match to TRBD2. This CDR3 has 15 residues. Germline CDR1 is SGDLS and CDR2 is YYNGEE. Trimming at V came to 3 bases and at J to 1 base, leaving 5 bases not matched to a gene. The CDR3 spells CASSALTSRTDTQYF. The CDR3 DNA reads TGTGCCAGCAGCGCCCTGACTAGCCGCACAGATACGCAGTATTTT. Variable domain in full (rest from reference TRBV9 and TRBJ2-3): DSGVTQTPKHLITATGQRVTLRCSPRSGDLSVYWYQQSLDQGLQFLIQYYNGEERAKGNILERFSAQQFPDLHSELNLSSLELGDSALYFCASSALTSRTDTQYFGPGTRLTVL.

The chain links TRBV27 to TRBJ2-1, with 10 positions matching TRBD2. CDR1 and CDR2 (germline): MNHEY, SMNVEV (reference sequence). CDR3 size: 15 residues. Trimming took 2 bases from V and 7 from J; bases not matched to a gene: 5. The chain's CDR3 is CASSLGQAGGNEQFF. CDR3 sequence (DNA): TGTGCCAGCAGTTTAGGTCAAGCGGGAGGGAATGAGCAGTTCTTC.

This clone was counted at least ten times. The V call is TRBV3-1 (or the pseudogene TRBV3-2), the J call TRBJ1-1; 11 bases line up with TRBD1. Germline loops: CDR1 LGHDT, CDR2 YNNKEL (reference sequence). After removal of 2 bases from V and 4 bases from J, the junction contained 6 bases not matched to a gene. This CDR3 has 16 amino acids. The DNA for the CDR3 is TGTGCCAGCAGCCAATGGGACAGGGGGAAGAGCACTGAAGCTTTCTTT. This gives the protein CASSQWDRGKSTEAFF.

This chain links TRBV19 with TRBJ2-3; TRBD2 agrees at 9 bases. CDR3 length equals 15 residues. Germline CDR1 reads LNHDA; CDR2 reads SQIVND (reference sequence). Trimming at V came to 10 bases and at J to 1 base, leaving 9 bases not matched to a gene. The CDR3 region is CATLPRGGRTDTQYF. CDR3 nucleotide sequence: TGTGCCACCCTCCCGCGGGGGGGCCGCACAGATACGCAGTATTTT.

V gene TRBV11-1 combines with J gene TRBJ1-6; tentatively, D is TRBD1 (6 bases). This CDR3 contains 16 residues. The V gene lost 4 bases and the J gene lost 5 bases, with 15 bases spanning the gap. CDR1 and CDR2 (germline): SGHAT, FQDESV (reference sequence). CDR3 in amino acids: CASSYTRDTNNSPLHF. CDR3 DNA sequence: TGTGCCAGCAGCTACACCCGGGACACCAATAATTCACCCCTCCACTTT.

The chain uses TRBV5-8 and TRBJ2-7; no clear D gene. V gave up 0 bases and J gave up 3 bases, with 13 bases separating them. This CDR3 is 15 amino acids long. Germline CDR1 and CDR2: SGHTS and YDEGEE. In DNA form, the CDR3 reads TGTGCCAGCAGCTTGGGTCAGCTAGGAAACTACGAGCAGTACTTC. Amino acid sequence: CASSLGQLGNYEQYF. Together with reference TRBV5-8 and TRBJ2-7, the CDR3 gives the full variable domain: EAGVTQSPTHLIKTRGQQATLRCSPISGHTSVYWYQQALGLGLQFLLWYDEGEERNRGNFPPRFSGRQFPNYSSELNVNALELEDSALYLCASSLGQLGNYEQYFGPGTRLTVT.

About this clone: One end of the junction is discordant with germline, which a read error may explain. The chain uses TRBV10-1 and TRBJ2-7, with D perhaps TRBD2 (5 bases). The CDR3 loop spans 13 amino acids. Germline V lookup: CDR1 WNHNN, CDR2 SYGVQD (reference sequence). CDR3 sequence reads: CASIERSSYEQYF. For the CDR3, the DNA is TGCGCCAGCATTGAGCGGAGCTCCTACGAGCAGTACTTC.

This clone has a single count. The chain combines TRBV28 with TRBJ2-5; 10 nucleotides line up with TRBD2. CDR1 is MDHEN and CDR2 is SYDVKM in the germline V gene. J gave up 2 bases and V 3 bases, and 6 bases lay outside the gene matches. The CDR3 spans 16 residues. CDR3: CASSFPSGGVQETQYF. CDR3 DNA sequence: TGTGCCAGCAGTTTTCCTAGCGGGGGAGTACAAGAGACCCAGTACTTC.